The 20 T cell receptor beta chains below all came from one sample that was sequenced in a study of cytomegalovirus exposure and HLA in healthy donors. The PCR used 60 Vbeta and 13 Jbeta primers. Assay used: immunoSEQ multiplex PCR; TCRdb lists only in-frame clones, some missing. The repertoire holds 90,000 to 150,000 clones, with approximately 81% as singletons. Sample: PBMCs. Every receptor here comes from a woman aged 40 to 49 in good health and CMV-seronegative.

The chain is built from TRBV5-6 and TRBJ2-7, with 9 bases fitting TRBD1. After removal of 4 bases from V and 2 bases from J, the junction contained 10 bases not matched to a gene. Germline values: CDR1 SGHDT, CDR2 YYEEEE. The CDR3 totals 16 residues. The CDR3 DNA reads TGTGCCAGCAGCCGAGGGACAGGGACAGGCACCTACGAGCAGTACTTC. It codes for CASSRGTGTGTYEQYF.

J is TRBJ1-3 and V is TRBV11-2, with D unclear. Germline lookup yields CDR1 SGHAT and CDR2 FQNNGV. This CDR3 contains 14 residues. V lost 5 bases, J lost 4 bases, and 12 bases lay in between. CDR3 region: CASSASDSGNTIYF. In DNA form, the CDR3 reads TGTGCCAGCAGCGCCAGCGACTCAGGAAACACCATATATTTT.

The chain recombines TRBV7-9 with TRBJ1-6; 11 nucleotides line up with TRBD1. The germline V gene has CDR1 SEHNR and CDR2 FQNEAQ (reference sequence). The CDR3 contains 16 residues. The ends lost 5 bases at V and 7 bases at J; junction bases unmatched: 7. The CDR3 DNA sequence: TGTGCCAGCAGCCTCGGGACAGGGGGGCCAAATTCACCCCTCCACTTT. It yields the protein CASSLGTGGPNSPLHF.

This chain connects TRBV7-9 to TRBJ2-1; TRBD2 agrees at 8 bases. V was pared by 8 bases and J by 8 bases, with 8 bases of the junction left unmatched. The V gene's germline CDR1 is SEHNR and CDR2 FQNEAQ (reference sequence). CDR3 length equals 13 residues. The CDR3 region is CASLSGSVYEQFF. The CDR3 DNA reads TGTGCCAGCCTAAGCGGGAGTGTATATGAGCAGTTCTTC.

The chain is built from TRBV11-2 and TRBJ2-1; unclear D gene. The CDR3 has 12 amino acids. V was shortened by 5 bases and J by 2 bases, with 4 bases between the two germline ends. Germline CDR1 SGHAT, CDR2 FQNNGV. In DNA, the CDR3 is TGTGCCAGCAGCCGCGCCTACAATGAGCAGTTCTTC. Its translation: CASSRAYNEQFF.

The CDR3 sequence is CASSPSLNEQFF. CDR3 in DNA: TGTGCCAGCAGTCCGAGCCTTAATGAGCAGTTCTTC. This chain uses TRBV28 with TRBJ2-1, with unresolved D. The CDR3 has 12 amino acids. With 5 bases removed from V and 7 bases from J, the gap between germline ends came to 9 bases. Germline V lookup: CDR1 MDHEN, CDR2 SYDVKM.

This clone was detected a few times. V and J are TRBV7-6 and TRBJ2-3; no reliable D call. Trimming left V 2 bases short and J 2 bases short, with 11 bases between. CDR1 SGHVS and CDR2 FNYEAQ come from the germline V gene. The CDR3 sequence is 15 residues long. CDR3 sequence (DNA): TGTGCCAGCAGCTTAACACTACTACACACAGATACGCAGTATTTT. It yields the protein CASSLTLLHTDTQYF.

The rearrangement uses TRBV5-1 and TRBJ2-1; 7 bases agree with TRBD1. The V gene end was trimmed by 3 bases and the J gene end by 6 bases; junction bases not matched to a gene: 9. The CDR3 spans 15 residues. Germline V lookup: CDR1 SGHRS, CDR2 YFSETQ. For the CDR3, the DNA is TGCGCCAGCAGCTGGCCCACAGGGGACCTCAATGAGCAGTTCTTC. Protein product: CASSWPTGDLNEQFF.

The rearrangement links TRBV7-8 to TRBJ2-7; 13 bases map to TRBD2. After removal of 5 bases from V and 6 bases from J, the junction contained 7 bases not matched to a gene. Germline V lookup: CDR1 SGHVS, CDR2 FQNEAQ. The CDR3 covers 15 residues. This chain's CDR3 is CASSPGLAGVGEQYF. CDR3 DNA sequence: TGTGCCAGCAGCCCCGGACTAGCGGGAGTTGGCGAGCAGTACTTC.

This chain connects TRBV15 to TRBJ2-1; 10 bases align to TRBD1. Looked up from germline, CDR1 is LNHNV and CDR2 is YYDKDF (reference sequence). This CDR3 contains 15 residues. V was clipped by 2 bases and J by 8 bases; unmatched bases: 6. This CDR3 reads CATSRPGQGNDEQFF. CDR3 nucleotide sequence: TGTGCCACCAGCAGACCGGGACAGGGGAATGATGAGCAGTTCTTC.

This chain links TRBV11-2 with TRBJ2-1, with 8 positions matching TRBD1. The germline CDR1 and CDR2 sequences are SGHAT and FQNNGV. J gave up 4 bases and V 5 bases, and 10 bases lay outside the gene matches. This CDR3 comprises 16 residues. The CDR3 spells CASSHGEDRVYNEQFF. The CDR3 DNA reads TGTGCCAGCAGCCACGGAGAGGACAGGGTATACAATGAGCAGTTCTTC.

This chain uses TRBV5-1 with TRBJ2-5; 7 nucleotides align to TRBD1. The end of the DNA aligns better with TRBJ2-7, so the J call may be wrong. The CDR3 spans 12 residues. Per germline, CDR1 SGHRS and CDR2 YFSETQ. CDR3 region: CASGTETYEQYF. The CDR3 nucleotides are TGCGCCAGCGGGACAGAAACCTACGAGCAGTACTTC.

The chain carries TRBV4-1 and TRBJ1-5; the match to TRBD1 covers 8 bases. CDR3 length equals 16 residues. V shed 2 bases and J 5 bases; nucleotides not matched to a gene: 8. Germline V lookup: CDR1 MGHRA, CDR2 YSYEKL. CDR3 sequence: CASSQLPGTGDQPQHF. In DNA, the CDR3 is TGCGCCAGCAGCCAACTCCCCGGGACAGGAGATCAGCCCCAGCATTTT.

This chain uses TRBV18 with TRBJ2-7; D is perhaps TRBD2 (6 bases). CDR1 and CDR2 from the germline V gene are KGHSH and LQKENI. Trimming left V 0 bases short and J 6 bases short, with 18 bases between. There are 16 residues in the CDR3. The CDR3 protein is CASSPPVQRLGGEQYF. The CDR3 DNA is TGTGCCAGCTCACCACCGGTCCAGCGACTGGGAGGCGAGCAGTACTTC.

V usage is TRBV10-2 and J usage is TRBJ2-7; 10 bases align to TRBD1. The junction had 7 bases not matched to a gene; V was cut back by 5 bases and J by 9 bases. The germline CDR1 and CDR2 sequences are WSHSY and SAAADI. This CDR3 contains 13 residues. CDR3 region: CASSPGTGAGQYF. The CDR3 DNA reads TGCGCCAGCAGTCCCGGGACAGGGGCGGGGCAGTACTTC.

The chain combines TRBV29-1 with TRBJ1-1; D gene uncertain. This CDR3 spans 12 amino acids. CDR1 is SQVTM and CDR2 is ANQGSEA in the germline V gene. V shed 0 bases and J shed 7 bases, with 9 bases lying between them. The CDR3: CSVEDGRFEAFF. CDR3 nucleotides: TGCAGCGTTGAAGACGGTCGATTTGAAGCTTTCTTT.

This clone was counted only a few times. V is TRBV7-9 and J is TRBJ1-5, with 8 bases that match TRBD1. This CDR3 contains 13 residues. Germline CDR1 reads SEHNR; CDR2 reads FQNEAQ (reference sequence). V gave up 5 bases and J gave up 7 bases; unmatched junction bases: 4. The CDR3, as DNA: TGTGCCAGCAGCCCGACAGGGGACCAGCCCCAGCATTTT. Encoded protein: CASSPTGDQPQHF.

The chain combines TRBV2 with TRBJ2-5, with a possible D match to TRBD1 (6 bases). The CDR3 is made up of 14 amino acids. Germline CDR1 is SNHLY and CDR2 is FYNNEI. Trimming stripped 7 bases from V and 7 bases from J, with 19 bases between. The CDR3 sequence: CASNWDTRAGTQYF. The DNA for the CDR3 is TGTGCCAGCAACTGGGACACCCGCGCAGGGACCCAGTACTTC.

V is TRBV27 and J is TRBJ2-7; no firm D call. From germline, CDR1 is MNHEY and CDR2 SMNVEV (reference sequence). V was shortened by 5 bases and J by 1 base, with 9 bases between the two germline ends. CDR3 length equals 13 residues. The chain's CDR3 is CASSSFGSYEQYF. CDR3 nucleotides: TGTGCCAGCAGTAGTTTCGGGTCCTACGAGCAGTACTTC.

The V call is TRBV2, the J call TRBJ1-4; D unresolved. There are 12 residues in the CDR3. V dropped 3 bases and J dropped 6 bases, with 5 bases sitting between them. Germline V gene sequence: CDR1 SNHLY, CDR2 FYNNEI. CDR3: CASSEGDEKLFF. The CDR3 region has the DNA TGTGCCAGCAGTGAGGGAGATGAAAAACTGTTTTTT.